A selection of T cell receptor beta chains follows, all from one sample in a study of graft-versus-host responses after intestinal transplantation. Profiled with immunoSEQ multiplex PCR; TCRdb holds only in-frame clones, not every one. The repertoire consists of about 100,000 clones, with approximately 92% occurring once and the leading ten covering 15% to 20%. The source was PBMCs, collected around 68 weeks after intestinal transplant. The receptor set was obtained from a human patient who received an intestinal transplant, so some T cells may come from the graft donor. CDR3s include the opening cysteine and the closing phenylalanine or tryptophan. Each record gives: V gene, J gene, clone size, D gene, CDR3 DNA, CDR3 protein. D genes are given only for firm matches. The size field is filled for only some rows; it gives once, few, many or a size class.

>TRBV2|TRBJ2-2|NA|NA
TGTGCCAGCAGTGGGCAGGCCACGAACACCGGGGAGCTGTTTTTT
CASSGQATNTGELFF
>TRBV5-1|TRBJ2-7|NA|NA
TGCGCCAGCAGCCTCGAGGTCAATGAAGACGAGCAGTACTTC
CASSLEVNEDEQYF
>TRBV7-9|TRBJ1-1|NA|TRBD1
TGTGCCAGCAGCTTCCTGGACAGGGGCGCTGAAGCTTTCTTT
CASSFLDRGAEAFF
>TRBV6-1|TRBJ2-7|NA|TRBD1
TGTGCCAGCAGTGAAGCGTGGACAGGAGCTTACGAGCAGTACTTC
CASSEAWTGAYEQYF
>TRBV27|TRBJ2-7|NA|NA
TGTGCCAGCAGTTTTAGCAGGGTGGACGAGCAGTACTTC
CASSFSRVDEQYF
>TRBV5-1|TRBJ1-1|once|TRBD1
TGCGCCAGCAGCTTGAGGGGACAGGGGGCGAACACTGAAGCTTTCTTT
CASSLRGQGANTEAFF
>TRBV10-3|TRBJ1-2|few|TRBD1
TGTGCCATCAGTGAAAAGGGACAGGGGAGCGGCTACACCTTC
CAISEKGQGSGYTF
>TRBV4-1|TRBJ1-6|NA|NA
TGCGCCAGCAGCCAAGATGGGGTGGCAGAGAATTCACCCCTCCACTTT
CASSQDGVAENSPLHF
>TRBV10-3|TRBJ1-6|NA|NA
TGTGCCACAACGCGAGGAGGGGTTTTGGATTCACCCCTCCACTTT
CATTRGGVLDSPLHF
>TRBV7-2|TRBJ1-1|once|TRBD1
TGTGCCAGCAGCGTACAGGGGTGGACTGAAGCTTTCTTT
CASSVQGWTEAFF
>TRBV6-4|TRBJ1-2|NA|NA
TGTGCCAGCAGTGACTCGGCGGGGTATGGCTACACCTTC
CASSDSAGYGYTF
>TRBV6-6|TRBJ1-1|NA|NA
TGTGCCAGCAGTTACCCCTCCAGGCCCGCTTTCTTT
CASSYPSRPAFF
>TRBV5-1|TRBJ2-5|NA|TRBD1
TGCGCCAGCAGCTTGGGACAGGGTTGGGAGCAGTACTTC
CASSLGQGWEQYF
>TRBV6-5|TRBJ2-7|NA|NA
TGTGCCCCCACAGCTCGGGACGAGCAGTACTTC
CAPTARDEQYF
>TRBV27|TRBJ2-6|NA|NA
TGTGCCAGCAGCCTAAACCAGGGAACTGGGGCCAACGTCCTGACTTTC
CASSLNQGTGANVLTF
>TRBV27|TRBJ1-2|NA|NA
TGTGCCAGCAGTTTATTTTCCGGGAGTTCAGGAGCTAACTATGGCTACACCTTC
CASSLFSGSSGANYGYTF
>TRBV6-5|TRBJ1-1|once|TRBD1
TGTGCCAGCAGTTACGGGGACAGGGGCCTCACTGAAGCTTTCTTT
CASSYGDRGLTEAFF
>TRBV6-1|TRBJ1-2|once|TRBD1
TGTGCCAGCAGCGAGACAGGGGCCTACCATGGCTACACCTTC
CASSETGAYHGYTF
>TRBV6-1|TRBJ2-7|NA|NA
TGTGCCAGCAAGGGAGACGGGCCCTACGAGCAGTACTTC
CASKGDGPYEQYF
>TRBV7-9|TRBJ2-7|NA|TRBD2
TGTGCCAGCACCCGCGGGGGGGGGCCGGCCGACGAGCAGTACTTC
CASTRGGGPADEQYF